What follows are 14 T cell receptor beta chains derived from one specimen sequenced in a study of patients with pleural tuberculosis. Using its own MiXCR run on the reads, TCRdb lists one record per CDR3 protein. The data show 45,000 to 60,000 distinct CDR3 sequences, less than 8% seen once. These receptors all stem from a human donor with pleural tuberculosis.

This rearrangement joins TRBV30 to TRBJ1-5, with D possibly being TRBD1 (5 bases). V was clipped by 8 bases and J by 1 base, with 9 bases between them. The CDR3 has 12 residues. Germline V gene data show CDR1 as GTSNPN and CDR2 as SVGIG (reference sequence). CDR3: CATGRSNQPQHF. The CDR3 DNA reads as TGTGCCACGGGACGGAGCAATCAGCCCCAGCATTTT.

The rearrangement uses TRBV29-1 and TRBJ2-5; 7 bases fit TRBD2. CDR1 is SQVTM and CDR2 is ANQGSEA in the germline V gene. V was clipped by 3 bases and J by 4 bases; unmatched bases: 2. The CDR3 is 12 residues long. As DNA, the CDR3 is TGCAGCGTTGAGGCTAGCGGAGAGACCCAGTACTTC. Translating gives CSVEASGETQYF. The whole variable domain, filled in from reference TRBV29-1 and TRBJ2-5, reads SAVISQKPSRDICQRGTSLTIQCQVDSQVTMMFWYRQQPGQSLTLIATANQGSEATYESGFVIDKFPISRPNLTFSTLTVSNMSPEDSSIYLCSVEASGETQYFGPGTRLLVL.

This clonotype was seen many times. CDR3 sequence (DNA): TGTGCCATCAGTGAGTCGGTCCTGCCGGAGCAGTTCTTC. Protein: CAISESVLPEQFF. The chain is built from TRBV10-3 and TRBJ2-1; D unclear. CDR3 length equals 13 residues. V lost 0 bases, J lost 10 bases, and 10 bases lay in between. The germline V gene encodes CDR1 ENHRY and CDR2 SYGVKD.

This clonotype was seen repeatedly, ten times or more. The chain employs TRBV27 and TRBJ2-7; D is unclear. Germline CDR1 is MNHEY and CDR2 is SMNVEV (reference sequence). Trimming removed 5 bases at V and 0 bases at J, with 5 bases between. The CDR3 consists of 12 residues. CDR3 residues: CASSPSSYEQYF. In nucleotides, the CDR3 is TGTGCCAGCAGTCCGAGCTCCTACGAGCAGTACTTC.

This clonotype was seen repeatedly, ten times or more. This rearrangement joins TRBV14 to TRBJ2-1, with D perhaps matching TRBD1 or TRBD2 (5 bases each). The CDR3 is made up of 17 amino acids. Trimming left V 4 bases short and J 2 bases short, with 18 bases between. Germline CDR1 reads SGHDN; CDR2 reads FVKESK. CDR3 sequence: CASSPIKGRPPYNEQFF. DNA of the CDR3: TGTGCCAGCAGCCCGATCAAGGGACGGCCCCCCTACAATGAGCAGTTCTTC.

At least ten counts were recorded for this clonotype. V gene TRBV28 combines with J gene TRBJ2-1; no firm D call. V was trimmed by 6 bases and J by 4 bases, leaving 7 bases between them. Germline lookup yields CDR1 MDHEN and CDR2 SYDVKM. The CDR3 totals 12 residues. CDR3 in amino acids: CASRLRYNEQFF. Written as DNA, the CDR3 is TGTGCCAGCAGACTGAGGTACAATGAGCAGTTCTTC.

This clonotype is medium-sized within its sample. The chain couples TRBV11-1 to TRBJ2-2, with a possible D match to TRBD1 (5 bases). The CDR3 is 15 residues long. V was clipped by 4 bases and J by 4 bases, with 13 bases between them. Germline V CDR1 and CDR2: SGHAT, FQDESV (reference sequence). CDR3: CASSSSRRATGELFF. Written as DNA, the CDR3 is TGTGCCAGCAGCTCCAGTCGCAGGGCCACCGGGGAGCTGTTTTTT. Combining the CDR3 with reference TRBV11-1 and TRBJ2-2 gives the whole variable domain EAEVAQSPRYKITEKSQAVAFWCDPISGHATLYWYRQILGQGPELLVQFQDESVVDDSQLPKDRFSAERLKGVDSTLKIQPAELGDSAMYLCASSSSRRATGELFFGEGSRLTVL.

This clonotype was seen only a few times. The J gene is TRBJ2-3, the V gene TRBV12-3 or TRBV12-4, with D unclear. CDR3 size: 15 residues. V dropped 3 bases and J dropped 1 base, with 11 bases sitting between them. Written as DNA, the CDR3 is TGTGCCAGCAGTTTGTCGGCTGGAGGCACAGATACGCAGTATTTT. This translates into CASSLSAGGTDTQYF.

Many counts were recorded for this clonotype. This chain connects TRBV2 to TRBJ1-1, with 10 nucleotides matching TRBD1. Germline V gene sequence: CDR1 SNHLY, CDR2 FYNNEI. The V and J ends lost 6 bases and 5 bases, in that order; junction bases with no gene match: 6. This CDR3 is 14 amino acids long. The CDR3 loop is CASRVDRGGTEAFF. The CDR3, as DNA: TGTGCCAGCAGGGTGGACAGGGGGGGGACTGAAGCTTTCTTT.

The rearrangement links TRBV3-1 to TRBJ1-3; D remains unclear. Trimming shortened V by 0 bases and J by 2 bases, and 8 bases separated the two germline ends. The CDR3 consists of 15 residues. Germline CDR1 and CDR2: LGHDT and YNNKEL (reference sequence). In DNA form, the CDR3 reads TGTGCCAGCAGCCAAGAATCGGTAACTGGAAACACCATATATTTT. Translated, it gives CASSQESVTGNTIYF.

This clonotype was counted at least ten times. The V and J genes are TRBV6-1 and TRBJ2-3; D unclear. The length of the CDR3 is 12 residues. V was trimmed by 6 bases and J by 5 bases, leaving 9 bases between them. Germline V CDR1 and CDR2: MNHNS, SASEGT. In DNA form, the CDR3 reads TGTGCCAGCAGGAAAATCGAAGATACGCAGTATTTT. Its protein is CASRKIEDTQYF.

This clonotype has at least ten counts. The chain joins TRBV3-1 to TRBJ1-1; D gene uncertain. The V end lost 5 bases, the J end lost 5 bases, and 9 bases lay between the germline ends. Germline V CDR1 and CDR2: LGHDT, YNNKEL (reference sequence). The CDR3 has 12 residues. CDR3 in DNA: TGTGCCAGCAGCGATCGTGGGACTGAAGCTTTCTTT. The encoded protein is CASSDRGTEAFF.

This clonotype appeared many times. For the CDR3, the DNA is TGCAGTGCTAGCCCGATCCGTCGGAGCAACTATGGCTACACCTTC. Residues: CSASPIRRSNYGYTF. The chain employs TRBV20-1 and TRBJ1-2; D is uncertain. V was pared by 3 bases and J by 2 bases, with 16 bases between. This CDR3 spans 15 amino acids. Germline V CDR1 and CDR2: DFQATT, SNEGSKA (reference sequence).

V is TRBV10-2 and J is TRBJ1-3; D is perhaps TRBD1 (6 bases). This CDR3 has 14 amino acids. Deletions cut 3 bases from V and 2 bases from J, with 8 bases between. The germline V gene encodes CDR1 WSHSY and CDR2 SAAADI. CDR3 amino acids: CASSEGGTGNTIYF. DNA for the CDR3: TGCGCCAGCAGTGAAGGGGGTACTGGAAACACCATATATTTT.